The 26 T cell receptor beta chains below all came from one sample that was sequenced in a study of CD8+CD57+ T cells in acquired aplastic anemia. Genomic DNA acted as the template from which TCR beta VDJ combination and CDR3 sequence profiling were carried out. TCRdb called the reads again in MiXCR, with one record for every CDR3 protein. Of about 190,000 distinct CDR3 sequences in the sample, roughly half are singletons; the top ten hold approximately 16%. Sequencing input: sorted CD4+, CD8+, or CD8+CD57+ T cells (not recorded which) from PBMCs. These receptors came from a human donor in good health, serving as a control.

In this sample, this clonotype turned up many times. The CDR3 nucleotides are TGTGCCAGCAGCTTCTACATGAACACTGAAGCTTTCTTT. It translates to CASSFYMNTEAFF. The chain uses TRBV7-2 and TRBJ1-1; D remains ambiguous. The CDR3 contains 13 residues. The V end lost 3 bases, the J end lost 0 bases, and 5 bases lay between the germline ends. Germline CDR1 reads SGHTA; CDR2 reads FQGNSA. The entire variable domain, with the rest obtained from reference TRBV7-2 and TRBJ1-1, is as follows: GAGVSQSPSNKVTEKGKDVELRCDPISGHTALYWYRQSLGQGLEFLIYFQGNSAPDKSGLPSDRFSAERTGGSVSTLTIQRTQQEDSAVYLCASSFYMNTEAFFGQGTRLTVV.

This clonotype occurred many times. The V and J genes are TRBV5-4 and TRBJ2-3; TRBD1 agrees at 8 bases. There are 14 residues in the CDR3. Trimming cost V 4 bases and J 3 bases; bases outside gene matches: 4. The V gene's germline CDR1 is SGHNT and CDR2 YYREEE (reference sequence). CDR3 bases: TGTGCCAGCAGCATCGGACAGGGAACAGATACGCAGTATTTT. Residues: CASSIGQGTDTQYF. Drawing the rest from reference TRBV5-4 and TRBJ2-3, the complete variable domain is ETGVTQSPTHLIKTRGQQVTLRCSSQSGHNTVSWYQQALGQGPQFIFQYYREEENGRGNFPPRFSGLQFPNYSSELNVNALELDDSALYLCASSIGQGTDTQYFGPGTRLTVL.

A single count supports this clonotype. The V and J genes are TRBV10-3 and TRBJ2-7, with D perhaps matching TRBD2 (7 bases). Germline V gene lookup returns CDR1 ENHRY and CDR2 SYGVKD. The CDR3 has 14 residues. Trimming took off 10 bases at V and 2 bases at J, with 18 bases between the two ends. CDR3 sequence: CASRPRGGPYEQYF. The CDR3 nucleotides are TGTGCCAGCAGGCCGAGGGGGGGACCCTACGAGCAGTACTTC.

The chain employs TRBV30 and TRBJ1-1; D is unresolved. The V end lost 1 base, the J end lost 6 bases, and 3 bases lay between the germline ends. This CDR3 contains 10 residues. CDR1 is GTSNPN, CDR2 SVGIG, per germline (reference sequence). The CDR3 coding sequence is TGTGCCTGGAGTGGGGCTGAAGCTTTCTTT. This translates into CAWSGAEAFF.

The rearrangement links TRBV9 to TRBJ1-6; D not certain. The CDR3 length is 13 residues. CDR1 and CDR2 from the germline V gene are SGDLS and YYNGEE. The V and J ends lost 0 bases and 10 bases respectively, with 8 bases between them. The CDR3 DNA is TGTGCCAGCAGCGTAGGGCAGCACTCACCCCTCCACTTT. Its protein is CASSVGQHSPLHF.

CDR3: CASSDGGGTGELFF. The CDR3 bases are TGTGCCAGCAGTGACGGGGGCGGTACCGGGGAGCTGTTTTTT. The V and J genes are TRBV6-4 and TRBJ2-2; tentatively, D is TRBD1 (6 bases). Germline V gene data show CDR1 as MRHNA and CDR2 as SNTAGT. V was clipped by 2 bases and J by 5 bases, with 9 bases between them. This CDR3 is built from 14 residues.

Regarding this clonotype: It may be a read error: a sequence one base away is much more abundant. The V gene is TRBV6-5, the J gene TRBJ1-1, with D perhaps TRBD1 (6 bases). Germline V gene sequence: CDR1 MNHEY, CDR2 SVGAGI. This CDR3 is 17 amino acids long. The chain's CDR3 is CASSYSIPGAPNTEALF. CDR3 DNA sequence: TGTGCCAGCAGTTACTCGATACCGGGGGCCCCGAACACTGAAGCTCTCTTT.

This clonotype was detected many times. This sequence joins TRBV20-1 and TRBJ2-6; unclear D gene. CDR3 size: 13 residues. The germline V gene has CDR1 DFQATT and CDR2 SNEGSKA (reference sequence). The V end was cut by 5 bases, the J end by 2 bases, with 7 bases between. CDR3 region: CSADKTGANVLTF. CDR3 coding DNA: TGCAGTGCTGACAAAACTGGGGCCAACGTCCTGACTTTC.

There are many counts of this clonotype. CDR3 coding DNA: TGTGCCAGCAGCACATTAGCTTCGGAGACCCAGTACTTC. Translated, it gives CASSTLASETQYF. The genes are TRBV7-6 and TRBJ2-5; D ambiguous. V was trimmed by 5 bases and J by 5 bases, leaving 12 bases between them. The CDR3 loop spans 13 amino acids. CDR1 and CDR2 (germline): SGHVS, FNYEAQ.

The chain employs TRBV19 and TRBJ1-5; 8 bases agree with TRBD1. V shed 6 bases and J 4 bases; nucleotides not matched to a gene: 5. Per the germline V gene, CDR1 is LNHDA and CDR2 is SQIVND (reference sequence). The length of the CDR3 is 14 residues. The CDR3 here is CASRPGQENQPQHF. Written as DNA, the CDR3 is TGTGCCAGTAGACCGGGACAGGAGAATCAGCCCCAGCATTTT.

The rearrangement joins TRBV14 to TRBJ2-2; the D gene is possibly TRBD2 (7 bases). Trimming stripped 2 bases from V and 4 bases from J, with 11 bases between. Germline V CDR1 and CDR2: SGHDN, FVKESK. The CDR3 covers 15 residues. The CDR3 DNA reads TGTGCCAGCAGCCAATCGGGGGGCAGCACCGGGGAGCTGTTTTTT. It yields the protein CASSQSGGSTGELFF.

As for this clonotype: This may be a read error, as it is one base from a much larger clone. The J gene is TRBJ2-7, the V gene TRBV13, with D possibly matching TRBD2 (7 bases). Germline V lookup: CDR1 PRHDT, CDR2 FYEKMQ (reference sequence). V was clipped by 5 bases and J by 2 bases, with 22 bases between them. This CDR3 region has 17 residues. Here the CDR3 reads CASSVRKGEGLTYEQYF. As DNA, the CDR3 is TGTGCCAGCAGCGTTAGGAAGGGGGAGGGCCTTACCTACGAGCAGTACTTC.

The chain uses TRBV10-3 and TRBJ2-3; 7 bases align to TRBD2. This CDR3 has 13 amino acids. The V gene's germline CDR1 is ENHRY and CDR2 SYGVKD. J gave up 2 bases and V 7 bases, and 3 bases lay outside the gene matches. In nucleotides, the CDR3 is TGTGCCATCACAGCGGGGCTCACAGATACGCAGTATTTT. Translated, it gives CAITAGLTDTQYF.

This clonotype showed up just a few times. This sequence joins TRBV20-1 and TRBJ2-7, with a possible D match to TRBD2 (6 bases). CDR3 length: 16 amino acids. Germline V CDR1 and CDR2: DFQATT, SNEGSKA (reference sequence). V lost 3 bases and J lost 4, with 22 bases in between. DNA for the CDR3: TGCAGTGCTAGTGTCCGGGGGTGGAACCCCCCTTACGAGCAGTACTTC. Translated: CSASVRGWNPPYEQYF.

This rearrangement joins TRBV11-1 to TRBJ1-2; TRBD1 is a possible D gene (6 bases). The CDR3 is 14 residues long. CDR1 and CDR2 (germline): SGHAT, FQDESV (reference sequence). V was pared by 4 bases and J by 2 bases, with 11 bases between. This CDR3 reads CASSYLQGNYGYTF. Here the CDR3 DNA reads TGTGCCAGCAGCTACCTACAGGGAAACTATGGCTACACCTTC.

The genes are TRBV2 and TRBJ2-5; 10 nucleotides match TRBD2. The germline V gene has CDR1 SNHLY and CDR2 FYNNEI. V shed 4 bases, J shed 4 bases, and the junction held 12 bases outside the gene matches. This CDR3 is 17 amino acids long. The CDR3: CASSGKELAGAPETQYF. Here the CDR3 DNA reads TGTGCCAGCAGTGGAAAGGAGCTAGCGGGGGCCCCAGAGACCCAGTACTTC. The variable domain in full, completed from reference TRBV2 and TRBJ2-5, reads EPEVTQTPSHQVTQMGQEVILRCVPISNHLYFYWYRQILGQKVEFLVSFYNNEISEKSEIFDDQFSVERPDGSNFTLKIRSTKLEDSAMYFCASSGKELAGAPETQYFGPGTRLLVL.

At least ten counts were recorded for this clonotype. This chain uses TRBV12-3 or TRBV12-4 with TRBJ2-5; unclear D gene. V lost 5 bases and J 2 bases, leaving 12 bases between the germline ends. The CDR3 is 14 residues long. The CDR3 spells CASSPYYIQETQYF. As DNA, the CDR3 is TGTGCCAGCAGTCCTTACTACATACAAGAGACCCAGTACTTC.

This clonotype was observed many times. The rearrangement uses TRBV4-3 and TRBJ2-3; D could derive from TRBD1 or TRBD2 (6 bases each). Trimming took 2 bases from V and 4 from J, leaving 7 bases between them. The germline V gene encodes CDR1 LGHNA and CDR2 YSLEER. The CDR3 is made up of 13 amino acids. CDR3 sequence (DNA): TGCGCCAGCAGCCAAAGGGGGGCAGATACGCAGTATTTT. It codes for CASSQRGADTQYF.

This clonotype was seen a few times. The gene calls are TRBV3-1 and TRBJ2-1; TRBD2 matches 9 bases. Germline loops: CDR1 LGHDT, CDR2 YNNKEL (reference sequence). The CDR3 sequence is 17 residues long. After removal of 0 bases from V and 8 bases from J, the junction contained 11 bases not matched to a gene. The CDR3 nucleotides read TGTGCCAGCAGCCAAGAGCCTTTGCGGGGGGGTACGGATGAGCAGTTCTTC. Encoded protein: CASSQEPLRGGTDEQFF.

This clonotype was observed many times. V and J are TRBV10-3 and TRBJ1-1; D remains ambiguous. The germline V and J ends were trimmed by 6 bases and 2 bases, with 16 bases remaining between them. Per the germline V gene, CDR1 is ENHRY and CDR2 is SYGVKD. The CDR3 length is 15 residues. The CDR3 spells CAIRSTGTGNTEAFF. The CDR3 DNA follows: TGTGCCATCAGAAGTACCGGAACGGGAAACACTGAAGCTTTCTTT.

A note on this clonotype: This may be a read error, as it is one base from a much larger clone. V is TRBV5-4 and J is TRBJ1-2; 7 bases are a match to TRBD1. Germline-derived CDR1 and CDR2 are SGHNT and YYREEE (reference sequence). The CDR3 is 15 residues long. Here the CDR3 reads CASSFFLGTDYDYTF. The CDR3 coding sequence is TGTGCCAGCAGCTTTTTTCTCGGGACAGACTATGACTACACCTTC.

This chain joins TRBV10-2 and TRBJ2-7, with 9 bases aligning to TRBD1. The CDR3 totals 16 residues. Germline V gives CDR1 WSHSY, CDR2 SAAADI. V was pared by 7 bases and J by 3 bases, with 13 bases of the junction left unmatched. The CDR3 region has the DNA TGCGCCAGCAACGCCGGGACAGGGCCGTTGGGCTACGAGCAGTACTTC. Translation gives CASNAGTGPLGYEQYF.

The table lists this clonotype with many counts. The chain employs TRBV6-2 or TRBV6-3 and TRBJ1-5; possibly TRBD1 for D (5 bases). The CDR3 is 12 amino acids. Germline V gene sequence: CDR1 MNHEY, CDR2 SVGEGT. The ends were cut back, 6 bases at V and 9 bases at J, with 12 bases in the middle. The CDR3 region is CASSVQGGPQHF. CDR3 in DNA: TGTGCCAGCAGCGTTCAGGGAGGGCCCCAGCATTTT.

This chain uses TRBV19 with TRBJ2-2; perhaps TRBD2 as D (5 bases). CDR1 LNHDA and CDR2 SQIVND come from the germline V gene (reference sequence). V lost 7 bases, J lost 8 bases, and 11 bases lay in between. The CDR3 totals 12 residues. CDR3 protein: CASMDSLGELFF. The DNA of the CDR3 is TGTGCCAGTATGGACTCCCTGGGGGAGCTGTTTTTT. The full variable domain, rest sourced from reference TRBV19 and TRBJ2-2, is DGGITQSPKYLFRKEGQNVTLSCEQNLNHDAMYWYRQDPGQGLRLIYYSQIVNDFQKGDIAEGYSVSREKKESFPLTVTSAQKNPTAFYLCASMDSLGELFFGEGSRLTVL.

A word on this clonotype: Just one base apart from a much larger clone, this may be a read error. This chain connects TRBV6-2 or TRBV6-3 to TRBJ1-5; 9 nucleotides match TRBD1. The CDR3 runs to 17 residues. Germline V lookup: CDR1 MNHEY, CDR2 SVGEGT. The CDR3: CASSRPPGTGYNPPQHF. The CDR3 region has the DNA TGTGCCAGCAGTCGGCCTCCCGGGACAGGGTACAATCCGCCCCAGCATTTT.

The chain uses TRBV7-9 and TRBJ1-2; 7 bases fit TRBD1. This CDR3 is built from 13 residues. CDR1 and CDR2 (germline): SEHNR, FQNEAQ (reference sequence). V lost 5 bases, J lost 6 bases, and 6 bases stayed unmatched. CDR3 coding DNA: TGTGCCAGCAGCCACCTCGGACAGGATGGCTACACCTTC. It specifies CASSHLGQDGYTF.